These T cell receptor beta chains were read from a single sample in a study of cytomegalovirus exposure and HLA in healthy donors. Repertoires were generated with immunoSEQ multiplex PCR, while TCRdb's copy carries only in-frame clones and drops some. The sample comprises some 170,000 clones, approximately 80% of which are singletons, and 9.5% to 10% rests with the top ten. Sequenced sample: PBMCs. The source is a man aged 18-30 years in good health and CMV-seropositive. CDR3s include the opening cysteine and the closing phenylalanine or tryptophan. A D gene is named only where the DNA matches it firmly. Clone size is not always given. Where it is, it says once, few, many or a class for expanded clones.

J: TRBJ2-7
D: NA
V: TRBV11-2
size: NA
DNA: TGTGCCAGCAGCTTACCTACTTGGGAGCAGTACTTC
CDR3: CASSLPTWEQYF

J: TRBJ2-5
D: TRBD2
V: TRBV5-4
size: NA
DNA: TGTGCCAGCAGCTGGGGGGGGACTCCGGAGCGGTACTTC
CDR3: CASSWGGTPERYF

J: TRBJ2-1
D: TRBD2
V: TRBV7-8
size: NA
DNA: TGTGCCAGCAGCTCCCTGACTAGCGGGAGTTACAATGAGCAGTTCTTC
CDR3: CASSSLTSGSYNEQFF

J: TRBJ1-5
D: NA
V: TRBV7-6
size: NA
DNA: TGTGCCAGCAGCTTAGGCGGCTCACCTAATCAGCCCCAGCATTTT
CDR3: CASSLGGSPNQPQHF

J: TRBJ2-6
D: TRBD2
V: TRBV7-3
size: NA
DNA: TGTGCCAGCAGCCCCGGGGGGGGTTACTCTGGGGCCAACGTCCTGACTTTC
CDR3: CASSPGGGYSGANVLTF

J: TRBJ1-2
D: NA
V: TRBV20-1
size: NA
DNA: TGCAGTGCTTCAGTGCGGCGTGGCTACACCTTC
CDR3: CSASVRRGYTF

J: TRBJ1-2
D: TRBD1
V: TRBV28
size: NA
DNA: TGTGCCAGCAGTACCTACAGGGGGCAAGTGAATGGCTACACCTTC
CDR3: CASSTYRGQVNGYTF

J: TRBJ2-1
D: NA
V: TRBV2
size: NA
DNA: TGTGCCAGCAGTGATCCCACATTGGACTACCAGACCCTATACAATGAGCAGTTCTTC
CDR3: CASSDPTLDYQTLYNEQFF

J: TRBJ2-2
D: TRBD1
V: TRBV5-6
size: NA
DNA: TGTGCCAGCAGCTCACCGGGACAGTTTAACACCGGGGAGCTGTTTTTT
CDR3: CASSSPGQFNTGELFF

J: TRBJ2-7
D: NA
V: TRBV19
size: NA
DNA: TGTGCCAGTAGTATGGGCAGCATCAACGAGCAGTACTTC
CDR3: CASSMGSINEQYF

J: TRBJ2-5
D: NA
V: TRBV29-1
size: few
DNA: TGCAGCGTTGAAGATAGGGCCAGGGACCAAGAGACCCAGTACTTC
CDR3: CSVEDRARDQETQYF

J: TRBJ2-1
D: TRBD2
V: TRBV9
size: NA
DNA: TGTGCCAGCAGCGTAGCCGTGGGGACTAGCATGGCCCATGAGCAGTTCTTC
CDR3: CASSVAVGTSMAHEQFF

J: TRBJ1-2
D: NA
V: TRBV9
size: NA
DNA: TGTGCCAGCAGCGTGGGGACAAATCTAAGGGGCTACACCTTC
CDR3: CASSVGTNLRGYTF

J: TRBJ1-5
D: NA
V: TRBV9
size: NA
DNA: TGTGCCTCAGGGGCAGGGGACCATCAGCCCCAGCATTTT
CDR3: CASGAGDHQPQHF

J: TRBJ2-7
D: TRBD1
V: TRBV2
size: NA
DNA: TGTGCCAGCAAGAGACAGGGCTCCTACGAGCAGTACTTC
CDR3: CASKRQGSYEQYF

J: TRBJ2-5
D: TRBD1
V: TRBV6-5
size: NA
DNA: TGTGCCAGCAGTTTCGATCAACCGGGACAGGGGGAGACCCAGTACTTC
CDR3: CASSFDQPGQGETQYF

J: TRBJ2-7
D: NA
V: TRBV5-4
size: few
DNA: TGTGCCAGCAGCTTAATGGGGAGTTCCTACGAGCAGTACTTC
CDR3: CASSLMGSSYEQYF

J: TRBJ2-7
D: TRBD2
V: TRBV29-1
size: once
DNA: TGCAGCGTTGAATTGGGGTCAGGGGGGGATCAAGCGGGAGGACGAATCTACGAGCAGTACTTC
CDR3: CSVELGSGGDQAGGRIYEQYF

J: TRBJ1-1
D: NA
V: TRBV19
size: NA
DNA: TGTGCCAGTAGTATTTCTGGGGGGTCCGCTGAAGCTTTCTTT
CDR3: CASSISGGSAEAFF

J: TRBJ2-7
D: TRBD1
V: TRBV6-5
size: once
DNA: TGTGCCAGCAGATCGACAGGGAGCACCTACGAGCAGTACTTC
CDR3: CASRSTGSTYEQYF

J: TRBJ2-2
D: NA
V: TRBV27
size: NA
DNA: TGTGCCAGCAGTCTCCAATACAGGACCGGGGAGCTGTTTTTT
CDR3: CASSLQYRTGELFF

J: TRBJ1-2
D: NA
V: TRBV14
size: NA
DNA: TGTGCCAGCAGCCATCGACGGAACGACCGGCAGGACTATGGCTACACCTTC
CDR3: CASSHRRNDRQDYGYTF

J: TRBJ2-4
D: TRBD2
V: TRBV19
size: NA
DNA: TGTGCCAGTAGTTCGGGACTAGCGGGGACAAAAAACAGTCAGTACTTC
CDR3: CASSSGLAGTKNSQYF

J: TRBJ1-1
D: NA
V: TRBV4-2
size: NA
DNA: TGTGCCAGCAGCAAACTTGGGAACACTGAAGCTTTCTTT
CDR3: CASSKLGNTEAFF

J: TRBJ2-7
D: NA
V: TRBV19
size: NA
DNA: TGTGCCAGTAGTATAATTCCGGGATACGAGCAGTACTTC
CDR3: CASSIIPGYEQYF

J: TRBJ1-1
D: NA
V: TRBV13
size: NA
DNA: TGTGCCAGCAGCTTACTTCAGGGTCCGGGGGCTGAAGCTTTCTTT
CDR3: CASSLLQGPGAEAFF

J: TRBJ2-5
D: TRBD2
V: TRBV9
size: NA
DNA: TGTGCCAGCAGCTCCCGACTAGCGGGAGGGCCTCGGGGCCTCCAAGAGACCCAGTACTTC
CDR3: CASSSRLAGGPRGLQETQYF

J: TRBJ2-7
D: NA
V: TRBV6-5
size: NA
DNA: TGTGCCAGCAGCGGAGGCTACGAGCAGTACTTC
CDR3: CASSGGYEQYF

J: TRBJ1-1
D: NA
V: TRBV7-3
size: NA
DNA: TGTGCCAGCAGCCCTACGGGGGGCACTGAAGCTTTCTTT
CDR3: CASSPTGGTEAFF

J: TRBJ1-1
D: NA
V: TRBV4-2
size: NA
DNA: TGTGCCAGCAGCCGAGAGCTCGGGGACACTGAAGCTTTCTTT
CDR3: CASSRELGDTEAFF

J: TRBJ2-7
D: NA
V: TRBV7-9
size: NA
DNA: TGTGCCAGCAGCCAACTCGGGGGACGGCAAACGAGGGAGCAGTACTTC
CDR3: CASSQLGGRQTREQYF

J: TRBJ1-5
D: TRBD1
V: TRBV15
size: NA
DNA: TGTGCCACCAGCAGGGGACAGATCAATCAGCCCCAGCATTTT
CDR3: CATSRGQINQPQHF

J: TRBJ2-7
D: TRBD1
V: TRBV12-5
size: NA
DNA: TGTGCTAGTGTTCGGACAGGGGGCCGAGTCGAGCAGTACTTC
CDR3: CASVRTGGRVEQYF

J: TRBJ1-2
D: TRBD1
V: TRBV19
size: NA
DNA: TGTGCCAGTAGTGCCCGGGACAGATTCTATGGCTACACCTTC
CDR3: CASSARDRFYGYTF

J: TRBJ1-2
D: TRBD1
V: TRBV6-4
size: NA
DNA: TGTGCCAGCAGTGACCGACAGGGGGCGGACTATGGCTACACCTTC
CDR3: CASSDRQGADYGYTF

J: TRBJ1-3
D: NA
V: TRBV18
size: NA
DNA: TGTGCCAGCTCATCTTCCTCGACGGAGCCGGGAAACACCATATATTTT
CDR3: CASSSSSTEPGNTIYF

J: TRBJ1-6
D: NA
V: TRBV4-2
size: NA
DNA: TGTGCCAGCAGCCAAAGCCCCCCGGGTAGTAATTCACCCCTCCACTTT
CDR3: CASSQSPPGSNSPLHF

J: TRBJ2-3
D: TRBD2
V: TRBV27
size: NA
DNA: TGTGCCAGCAGTTCCCTACTGGTTCGCGGGAGTGCGACAGATACGCAGTATTTT
CDR3: CASSSLLVRGSATDTQYF

J: TRBJ2-6
D: TRBD2
V: TRBV4-2
size: NA
DNA: TGTGCCAGCCGACAAAGTGGGACGGGGGGGAGCTCTGGGGCCAACGTCCTGACTTTC
CDR3: CASRQSGTGGSSGANVLTF

J: TRBJ1-2
D: NA
V: TRBV7-9
size: NA
DNA: TGTGCCAGCAGCTTACTAAACCCCGTAATACTGGAGGGCTACACCTTC
CDR3: CASSLLNPVILEGYTF